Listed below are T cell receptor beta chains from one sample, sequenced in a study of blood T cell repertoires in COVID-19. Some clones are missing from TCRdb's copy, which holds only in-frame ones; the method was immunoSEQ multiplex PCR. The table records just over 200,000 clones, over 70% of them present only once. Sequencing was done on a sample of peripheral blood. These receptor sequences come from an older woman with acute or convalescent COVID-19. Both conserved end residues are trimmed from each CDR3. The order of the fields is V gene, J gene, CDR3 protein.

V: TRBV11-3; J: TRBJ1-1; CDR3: ASSPGGRNTEAF
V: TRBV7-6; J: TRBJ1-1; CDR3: ASSLGTVNTEAF
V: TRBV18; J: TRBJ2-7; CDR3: ASSRFGTAQYEQY
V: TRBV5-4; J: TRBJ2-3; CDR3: ASSSPREGTDTQY
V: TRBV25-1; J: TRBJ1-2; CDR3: ASSAKSGGKANYGYT
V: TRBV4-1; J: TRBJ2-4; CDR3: ASSNGVRASGNKNIQY
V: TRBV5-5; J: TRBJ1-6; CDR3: ASSTDSYNSPLH
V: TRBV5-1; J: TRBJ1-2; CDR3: ASGLSGTGGGGYT
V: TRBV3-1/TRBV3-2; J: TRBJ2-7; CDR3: ASSHQWDRSYEQY
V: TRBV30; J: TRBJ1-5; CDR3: AWSISRQVQPQH
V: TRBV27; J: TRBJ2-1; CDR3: ASSLSQGFYNEQF
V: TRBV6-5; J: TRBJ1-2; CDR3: ASGGQEPHYGYT
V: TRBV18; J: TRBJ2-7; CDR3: ASSPPGQGAYEQY
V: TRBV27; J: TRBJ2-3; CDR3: ASSSARVSTDTQY
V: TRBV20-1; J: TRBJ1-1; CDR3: SASPGYRNTEAF
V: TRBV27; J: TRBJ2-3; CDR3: ASSSLAGASTDTQY
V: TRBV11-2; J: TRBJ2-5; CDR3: ASSYGTGRSETQY
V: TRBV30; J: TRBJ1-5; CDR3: AWSELRFNQPQH
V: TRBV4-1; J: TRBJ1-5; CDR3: ASSHTGLGQPQH
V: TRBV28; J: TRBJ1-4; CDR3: ASSRPTGGSEKLF
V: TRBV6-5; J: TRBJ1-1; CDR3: ASTGYTEAF
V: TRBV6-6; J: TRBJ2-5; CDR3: ASSPRGGETEETQY
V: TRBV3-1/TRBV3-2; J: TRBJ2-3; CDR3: ASSPSGSLTDTQY
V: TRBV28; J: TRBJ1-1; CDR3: ASSFVRSGAMNTEAF
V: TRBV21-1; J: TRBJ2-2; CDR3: ASSKEEDLPNTGELF
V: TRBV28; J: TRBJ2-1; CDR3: ASSPGANEQF
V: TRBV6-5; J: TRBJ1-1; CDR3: ASRGVGTEAF
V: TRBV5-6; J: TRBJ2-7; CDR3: ASSRLAGKINEQY
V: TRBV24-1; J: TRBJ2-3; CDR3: ATSDSGGTDTQY